Presented here are 27 T cell receptor beta chains from one specimen sequenced in a study of post-analysis software for immune sequencing data. Study-wide findings and caveats: With TRBV5-6, TRBV5-1 and TRBV20-1 included, about five TRBV segments were more frequent in patients than in controls.

TCR beta cDNA libraries had unique molecular identifiers. TCRdb independently ran MiXCR on the PCR reads; one entry per CDR3 protein. The top ten clones hold roughly 10% of a sample with approximately 690,000 distinct CDR3 sequences, around 60% of them seen once. The antigens for these receptors are not known. The sequenced sample consisted of blood. The receptors shown here come from a girl under 10 years old with multiple sclerosis.

This chain connects TRBV7-2 to TRBJ2-1; maybe TRBD2 (6 bases). CDR1 and CDR2 from the germline V gene are SGHTA and FQGNSA. V was pared by 2 bases and J by 0 bases, with 23 bases between. This CDR3 spans 20 amino acids. For the CDR3, the DNA is TGTGCCAGCAGCTTACGCCGGAAAGGGGTTGCGGGAAACTCCTACAATGAGCAGTTCTTC. This gives the protein CASSLRRKGVAGNSYNEQFF.

This chain links TRBV20-1 with TRBJ2-7; 9 positions agree with TRBD2. V lost 5 bases to trimming and J lost 2 bases; unmatched junction nucleotides: 4. Germline values: CDR1 DFQATT, CDR2 SNEGSKA (reference sequence). This CDR3 is 13 amino acids long. The CDR3 here is CSARAGGPYEQYF. DNA of the CDR3: TGCAGTGCTCGAGCGGGAGGCCCCTACGAGCAGTACTTC.

In its sample, this clonotype was seen a few times. This sequence joins TRBV12-3 or TRBV12-4 and TRBJ1-2, with D tentatively TRBD1 (6 bases). Deletions cut 3 bases from V and 8 bases from J, with 10 bases between. This CDR3 has 12 amino acids. The CDR3 DNA reads as TGTGCCAGCAGTTTGGGGGCTCGGGGCTACACCTTC. It is translated as CASSLGARGYTF.

This clonotype was recorded a few times. The V and J genes are TRBV7-9 and TRBJ2-3; the match to TRBD1 covers 7 bases. There are 13 residues in the CDR3. CDR1 and CDR2 from the germline V gene are SEHNR and FQNEAQ (reference sequence). Trimming cost V 6 bases and J 6 bases; bases outside gene matches: 6. The CDR3 here is CASRHRGSDTQYF. The CDR3 DNA follows: TGTGCCAGCAGGCACAGGGGTTCCGATACGCAGTATTTT.

This clonotype was seen a single time. V gene TRBV7-9 combines with J gene TRBJ1-1; a possible D gene is TRBD1 (5 bases). The ends were cut back, 3 bases at V and 6 bases at J, with 11 bases in the middle. The CDR3 is 13 amino acids. CDR1 is SEHNR and CDR2 is FQNEAQ in the germline V gene (reference sequence). CDR3 in amino acids: CASSFGRGAEAFF. The DNA of the CDR3 is TGTGCCAGCAGCTTCGGGAGGGGAGCTGAAGCTTTCTTT.

V is TRBV20-1 and J is TRBJ2-3, with TRBD1 as a possible D gene (6 bases). V lost 5 bases to trimming and J lost 3 bases, with 24 bases between them. The germline V gene has CDR1 DFQATT and CDR2 SNEGSKA (reference sequence). The CDR3 is 17 residues long. This CDR3 reads CSALGNPTGLGTDTQYF. In DNA form, the CDR3 reads TGCAGTGCTCTCGGAAATCCAACAGGGTTAGGAACAGATACGCAGTATTTT.

V gene TRBV20-1 combines with J gene TRBJ2-3; 11 bases agree with TRBD2. The CDR3 loop spans 17 amino acids. Germline V gives CDR1 DFQATT, CDR2 SNEGSKA (reference sequence). The V and J ends lost 1 base and 3 bases, in that order; junction bases with no gene match: 9. The CDR3 DNA reads TGCAGTGCTAGAGCCAGGCTAGCGGGAGGAGAGACAGATACGCAGTATTTT. Protein: CSARARLAGGETDTQYF.

There are a few counts of this clonotype. The chain joins TRBV29-1 to TRBJ1-2; 10 bases are a match to TRBD1. CDR3 length: 13 amino acids. V lost 2 bases to trimming and J lost 13 bases; unmatched junction nucleotides: 10. The germline V gene has CDR1 SQVTM and CDR2 ANQGSEA. DNA of the CDR3: TGCAGCGTTGAAAGGGACAGGGGATCCGAGGTCACCTTC. Its protein is CSVERDRGSEVTF.

This clonotype was observed many times. J is TRBJ2-3 and V is TRBV10-3; D is ambiguous. This CDR3 is built from 14 residues. In germline, CDR1 is ENHRY, CDR2 SYGVKD. V lost 3 bases to trimming and J lost 0 bases, with 7 bases between them. In DNA form, the CDR3 reads TGTGCCATCAGTGAACTCTATAGCACAGATACGCAGTATTTT. Protein: CAISELYSTDTQYF.

This clonotype has more than one count but fewer than ten. The V call is TRBV29-1, the J call TRBJ1-1; D is perhaps TRBD1 (5 bases). This CDR3 is built from 15 residues. Germline CDR1 SQVTM, CDR2 ANQGSEA. Trimming removed 3 bases at V and 8 bases at J, with 22 bases between. The CDR3 nucleotides read TGCAGCGTTGACGGGCTCTTAGATTTAGGGACCGAAGCTTTCTTT. This codes for CSVDGLLDLGTEAFF.

The genes are TRBV20-1 and TRBJ2-7, with 7 positions matching TRBD2. V lost 6 bases, J lost 6 bases, and 2 bases stayed unmatched. CDR1 and CDR2 from the germline V gene are DFQATT and SNEGSKA (reference sequence). The CDR3 loop spans 10 amino acids. The DNA for the CDR3 is TGCAGTGCCGGGGGGTGCGAGCAGTACTTC. Translated: CSAGGCEQYF.

The chain is built from TRBV5-5 and TRBJ2-3; weak D call: TRBD1 (5 bases). Germline CDR1 is SGHKS and CDR2 is YYEKEE (reference sequence). V lost 0 bases and J lost 3, with 17 bases in between. This CDR3 is built from 17 residues. In nucleotides, the CDR3 is TGTGCCAGCAGCTTGGCCATGGCAGGGTTTAGAACAGATACGCAGTATTTT. It is translated as CASSLAMAGFRTDTQYF.

V gene TRBV10-3 combines with J gene TRBJ2-3; tentative D call: TRBD2 (5 bases). V was shortened by 2 bases and J by 0 bases, with 9 bases between the two germline ends. The CDR3 has 15 amino acids. Germline V gene sequence: CDR1 ENHRY, CDR2 SYGVKD. The CDR3 DNA is TGTGCCATCAGTGAGACGCGGACTAGCACAGATACGCAGTATTTT. Translated: CAISETRTSTDTQYF.

The chain recombines TRBV29-1 with TRBJ2-3, with a tentative D call TRBD2 (7 bases). Germline V gene data show CDR1 as SQVTM and CDR2 as ANQGSEA. This CDR3 has 13 amino acids. Trimming cost V 6 bases and J 5 bases, with 15 bases left between them. The CDR3 here is CSVRRGPQDTQYF. Written as DNA, the CDR3 is TGCAGCGTGAGGCGGGGGCCACAAGATACGCAGTATTTT.

The chain is built from TRBV28 and TRBJ2-5, with D uncertain. This CDR3 has 14 residues. Per germline, CDR1 MDHEN and CDR2 SYDVKM. V was trimmed by 2 bases and J by 0 bases, leaving 7 bases between them. Here the CDR3 DNA reads TGTGCCAGCAGTTTAGTCACCTACCAAGAGACCCAGTACTTC. Its protein product is CASSLVTYQETQYF.

The J gene is TRBJ2-1, the V gene TRBV12-3 or TRBV12-4, with 10 bases identical to TRBD2. The CDR3 has 20 residues. V gave up 7 bases and J gave up 6 bases; unmatched junction bases: 24. The CDR3 bases are TGTGCCAGCAAGGGGCCTTTCCCGACTAGCGGGCCCCAACGGCTCAATGAGCAGTTCTTC. As protein: CASKGPFPTSGPQRLNEQFF.

This rearrangement joins TRBV6-4 to TRBJ2-1; D perhaps matches TRBD1 (5 bases). Trimming shortened V by 0 bases and J by 5 bases, and 8 bases separated the two germline ends. This CDR3 has 14 amino acids. The germline V gene has CDR1 MRHNA and CDR2 SNTAGT. This chain's CDR3 is CASSDSGAHNEQFF. DNA of the CDR3: TGTGCCAGCAGTGACTCTGGGGCCCACAATGAGCAGTTCTTC.

The J gene is TRBJ2-5, the V gene TRBV20-1; D may be TRBD2 (5 bases). CDR3 length equals 15 residues. V lost 3 bases, J lost 5 bases, and 19 bases lay in between. Germline V gene lookup returns CDR1 DFQATT and CDR2 SNEGSKA (reference sequence). CDR3 in DNA: TGCAGTGCTAGCACTTCAACGACGGGGTTGGAGACCCAGTACTTC. This codes for CSASTSTTGLETQYF.

The sample holds a few counts of this clonotype. This chain links TRBV11-1 with TRBJ2-7, with no clear D. The J call is uncertain, as TRBJ2-5 better fits the DNA end. Germline CDR1 reads SGHAT; CDR2 reads FQDESV (reference sequence). The CDR3 totals 13 residues. Here the CDR3 reads CASTPGEQETQYF. CDR3 bases: TGTGCCAGCACCCCTGGGGAACAAGAGACCCAGTACTTC.

The chain recombines TRBV6-5 with TRBJ1-1; D perhaps matches TRBD1 (6 bases). Germline CDR1 MNHEY, CDR2 SVGAGI. The CDR3 has 18 residues. Trimming left V 2 bases short and J 0 bases short, with 19 bases between. CDR3 bases: TGTGCCAGCAGTTACGACGCGCGACTAGGGGGTGTGAACACTGAAGCTTTCTTT. This gives the protein CASSYDARLGGVNTEAFF.

The rearrangement links TRBV10-3 to TRBJ2-3; the D is unclear. The germline V gene encodes CDR1 ENHRY and CDR2 SYGVKD. The CDR3 has 12 residues. V was shortened by 0 bases and J by 4 bases, with 2 bases between the two germline ends. The CDR3 nucleotides are TGTGCCATCAGTGAGTCTGCAGATACGCAGTATTTT. This sequence encodes CAISESADTQYF.

The sample holds a few counts of this clonotype. V and J are TRBV29-1 and TRBJ2-1; TRBD1 aligns across 9 bases. V shed 5 bases, J shed 4 bases, and the junction held 12 bases outside the gene matches. Germline loops: CDR1 SQVTM, CDR2 ANQGSEA. The CDR3 runs 16 residues. For the CDR3, the DNA is TGCAGCGTTTTGGGCCTATCGGGACAGGGTTACAATGAGCAGTTCTTC. Translated, it gives CSVLGLSGQGYNEQFF.

V usage is TRBV6-5 and J usage is TRBJ2-5; 8 bases match TRBD1. CDR3 size: 15 residues. After removal of 6 bases from V and 3 bases from J, the junction contained 9 bases not matched to a gene. Germline V gene sequence: CDR1 MNHEY, CDR2 SVGAGI. This chain's CDR3 is CASSRAGQVKETQYF. As DNA, the CDR3 is TGTGCCAGCAGCCGCGCGGGACAGGTGAAAGAGACCCAGTACTTC.

V usage is TRBV2 and J usage is TRBJ1-5; D gene ambiguous. This CDR3 contains 15 residues. The V and J ends lost 7 bases and 1 base respectively, with 14 bases between them. Germline V lookup: CDR1 SNHLY, CDR2 FYNNEI. The CDR3 loop is CASNDGVGSNQPQHF. In DNA form, the CDR3 reads TGTGCCAGCAATGACGGGGTTGGGAGCAATCAGCCCCAGCATTTT.

This chain uses TRBV11-2 with TRBJ2-7, with TRBD1 identical over 7 bases. This CDR3 region has 15 residues. Germline assignment: CDR1 SGHAT and CDR2 FQNNGV. The V gene end was trimmed by 5 bases and the J gene end by 1 base; junction bases not matched to a gene: 8. The CDR3 protein is CASSIVKGASYEQYF. CDR3 coding DNA: TGTGCCAGCAGCATAGTAAAGGGGGCATCCTACGAGCAGTACTTC.

The chain has TRBV5-1 and TRBJ1-1, with TRBD1 as a possible D gene (5 bases). This CDR3 has 15 amino acids. Trimming cost V 0 bases and J 0 bases, with 9 bases left between them. Germline loops: CDR1 SGHRS, CDR2 YFSETQ. The CDR3 sequence: CASSLGGSMNTEAFF. CDR3 in DNA: TGCGCCAGCAGCTTGGGGGGCAGTATGAACACTGAAGCTTTCTTT. Looking up the rest from reference TRBV5-1 and TRBJ1-1 gives the full variable domain: KAGVTQTPRYLIKTRGQQVTLSCSPISGHRSVSWYQQTPGQGLQFLFEYFSETQRNKGNFPGRFSGRQFSNSRSEMNVSTLELGDSALYLCASSLGGSMNTEAFFGQGTRLTVV.

Comment on this clonotype: Lacking the conserved final phenylalanine or tryptophan, this CDR3 likely reflects a read error. In DNA form, the CDR3 reads TGCAGCGCCCAGACAGCGAACACTGAAGCTTTCTTG. Amino acids: CSAQTANTEAFL. The gene calls are TRBV29-1 and TRBJ1-1; D is perhaps TRBD1 (5 bases). The V and J ends lost 7 bases and 1 base respectively, with 10 bases between them. Germline V gene sequence: CDR1 SQVTM, CDR2 ANQGSEA. The CDR3 has 12 amino acids.